This is a list of T cell receptor beta chains from one sample in a study of blood T cells in healthy people across ages. TCRdb fed the 5' RACE reads into MiXCR, producing one record per CDR3 protein. The sample holds 1.5 million to 2 million distinct CDR3 sequences; about 50% are singletons and the top ten take over 2%. The sample consisted of blood. Receptors originate from a woman aged 40 to 50 in good health. Both conserved end residues are part of each CDR3. A D gene is named only where the DNA matches it firmly. Size tells how often a clone was seen (once, few, many) or the class of an expanded clone, and some rows leave it out.

clone size: NA
J gene: TRBJ1-1
V gene: TRBV5-5
D gene: TRBD1
CDR3 length: 16
CDR3 protein: CASSTGDSIPNTEAFF
CDR3 DNA: TGTGCCAGCAGCACCGGGGACAGCATACCCAACACTGAAGCTTTCTTT

clone size: NA
J gene: TRBJ2-5
V gene: TRBV20-1
D gene: TRBD2
CDR3 length: 15
CDR3 protein: CSASSTSGSGETQYF
CDR3 DNA: TGCAGTGCTAGCTCGACTAGCGGGAGTGGGGAGACCCAGTACTTC

clone size: NA
J gene: TRBJ2-3
V gene: TRBV9
D gene: TRBD1
CDR3 length: 14
CDR3 protein: CASSVGTGEDTQYF
CDR3 DNA: TGTGCCAGCAGCGTTGGTACAGGGGAAGATACGCAGTATTTT

clone size: NA
J gene: TRBJ2-5
V gene: TRBV18
D gene: NA
CDR3 length: 14
CDR3 protein: CASSPLDSLETQYF
CDR3 DNA: TGTGCCAGCTCACCCCTTGACAGCTTGGAGACCCAGTACTTC

clone size: NA
J gene: TRBJ2-5
V gene: TRBV29-1
D gene: NA
CDR3 length: 12
CDR3 protein: CSGRGAGKTQYF
CDR3 DNA: TGCAGCGGTCGTGGGGCTGGAAAGACCCAGTACTTC

clone size: few
J gene: TRBJ2-3
V gene: TRBV4-2
D gene: TRBD2
CDR3 length: 16
CDR3 protein: CASSQPGLAGGRTQYF
CDR3 DNA: TGTGCCAGCAGCCAACCGGGACTAGCGGGGGGCCGAACGCAGTATTTT

clone size: NA
J gene: TRBJ2-4
V gene: TRBV7-8
D gene: NA
CDR3 length: 14
CDR3 protein: CACSLGLAKNIQYF
CDR3 DNA: TGTGCCTGCAGCTTAGGTCTAGCCAAAAACATTCAGTACTTC

clone size: NA
J gene: TRBJ2-7
V gene: TRBV15
D gene: TRBD1
CDR3 length: 14
CDR3 protein: CATSPDRGAYEQYF
CDR3 DNA: TGTGCCACCAGCCCGGACAGGGGAGCCTACGAGCAGTACTTC

clone size: NA
J gene: TRBJ1-1
V gene: TRBV20-1
D gene: NA
CDR3 length: 12
CDR3 protein: CSAISHTQAAFF
CDR3 DNA: TGCAGTGCTATTAGTCATACTCAAGCGGCTTTCTTT

clone size: few
J gene: TRBJ2-5
V gene: TRBV7-9
D gene: TRBD2
CDR3 length: 14
CDR3 protein: CASSSTSGTETQYF
CDR3 DNA: TGTGCCAGCAGCTCGACTAGCGGTACGGAGACCCAGTACTTC

clone size: NA
J gene: TRBJ1-2
V gene: TRBV7-2
D gene: NA
CDR3 length: 14
CDR3 protein: CASSLAHLNDGYTF
CDR3 DNA: TGTGCCAGCAGCTTAGCACACCTCAACGACGGCTACACCTTC

clone size: few
J gene: TRBJ2-1
V gene: TRBV6-2/TRBV6-3
D gene: TRBD1
CDR3 length: 16
CDR3 protein: CASSYLGQGSYNEQFF
CDR3 DNA: TGTGCCAGCAGTTACTTGGGACAGGGTAGCTACAATGAGCAGTTCTTC

clone size: NA
J gene: TRBJ2-1
V gene: TRBV7-2
D gene: TRBD2
CDR3 length: 16
CDR3 protein: CASSSRGLAGGDEQFF
CDR3 DNA: TGTGCCAGCAGCTCTAGGGGACTAGCGGGGGGGGACGAGCAGTTCTTC

clone size: few
J gene: TRBJ2-7
V gene: TRBV12-3/TRBV12-4
D gene: TRBD1
CDR3 length: 15
CDR3 protein: CASTLGTGGFYEQYF
CDR3 DNA: TGTGCCAGCACCCTAGGGACAGGGGGATTTTACGAGCAGTACTTC

clone size: NA
J gene: TRBJ2-5
V gene: TRBV6-5
D gene: NA
CDR3 length: 13
CDR3 protein: CASRDGAQETQYF
CDR3 DNA: TGTGCCAGCAGGGACGGAGCGCAAGAGACCCAGTACTTC

clone size: NA
J gene: TRBJ1-6
V gene: TRBV6-2/TRBV6-3
D gene: NA
CDR3 length: 13
CDR3 protein: CASSYGQGRPLHF
CDR3 DNA: TGTGCCAGCAGTTACGGCCAGGGTCGACCCCTCCACTTT

clone size: few
J gene: TRBJ2-3
V gene: TRBV24-1
D gene: NA
CDR3 length: 15
CDR3 protein: CATSVPGSSTDTQYF
CDR3 DNA: TGTGCCACCAGTGTACCGGGATCTAGCACAGATACGCAGTATTTT

clone size: NA
J gene: TRBJ2-7
V gene: TRBV27
D gene: TRBD1
CDR3 length: 16
CDR3 protein: CASSLFGQGVVYEQYF
CDR3 DNA: TGTGCCAGCAGTTTATTCGGACAGGGGGTCGTCTACGAGCAGTACTTC

clone size: NA
J gene: TRBJ2-4
V gene: TRBV7-9
D gene: TRBD1
CDR3 length: 14
CDR3 protein: CASSLRAGGNIQYF
CDR3 DNA: TGTGCCAGCAGCTTACGAGCAGGGGGAAACATTCAGTACTTC

clone size: NA
J gene: TRBJ2-1
V gene: TRBV5-6
D gene: NA
CDR3 length: 15
CDR3 protein: CASSTFWGYGDEQFF
CDR3 DNA: TGTGCCAGCAGCACCTTTTGGGGTTACGGGGATGAGCAGTTCTTC

clone size: few
J gene: TRBJ1-2
V gene: TRBV27
D gene: NA
CDR3 length: 15
CDR3 protein: CASSLSSRNLYGYTF
CDR3 DNA: TGTGCCAGCAGTTTATCGTCGAGGAACCTCTATGGCTACACCTTC

clone size: NA
J gene: TRBJ2-1
V gene: TRBV25-1
D gene: TRBD2
CDR3 length: 15
CDR3 protein: CASSLSGAPINEQFF
CDR3 DNA: TGTGCCAGCAGTCTTAGCGGGGCGCCAATCAATGAGCAGTTCTTC

clone size: few
J gene: TRBJ2-7
V gene: TRBV28
D gene: NA
CDR3 length: 12
CDR3 protein: CASRGRFYEQYF
CDR3 DNA: TGTGCCAGCAGGGGCAGATTCTACGAGCAGTACTTC

clone size: NA
J gene: TRBJ2-5
V gene: TRBV6-2/TRBV6-3
D gene: NA
CDR3 length: 15
CDR3 protein: CASSWRQALQETQYF
CDR3 DNA: TGTGCCAGCAGTTGGAGACAGGCGCTCCAAGAGACCCAGTACTTC

clone size: many
J gene: TRBJ2-3
V gene: TRBV29-1
D gene: NA
CDR3 length: 11
CDR3 protein: CSVPWGDTQYF
CDR3 DNA: TGCAGCGTGCCGTGGGGAGATACGCAGTATTTT

clone size: few
J gene: TRBJ1-5
V gene: TRBV10-3
D gene: NA
CDR3 length: 15
CDR3 protein: CATKRYSRNNQPQHF
CDR3 DNA: TGTGCCACCAAAAGGTATTCAAGGAACAATCAGCCCCAGCATTTT

clone size: few
J gene: TRBJ2-7
V gene: TRBV9
D gene: TRBD1
CDR3 length: 15
CDR3 protein: CASSTAPGQAYEQYF
CDR3 DNA: TGTGCCAGCAGCACTGCTCCGGGACAGGCATACGAGCAGTACTTC

clone size: NA
J gene: TRBJ2-3
V gene: TRBV28
D gene: NA
CDR3 length: 13
CDR3 protein: CASSLNGGYTQYF
CDR3 DNA: TGTGCCAGCAGTTTAAATGGCGGCTATACGCAGTATTTT

clone size: few
J gene: TRBJ2-3
V gene: TRBV20-1
D gene: NA
CDR3 length: 14
CDR3 protein: CSASPGTTTDTQYF
CDR3 DNA: TGCAGTGCTAGTCCCGGGACCACCACAGATACGCAGTATTTT

clone size: NA
J gene: TRBJ2-7
V gene: TRBV28
D gene: NA
CDR3 length: 15
CDR3 protein: CASSLGPTATYEQYF
CDR3 DNA: TGTGCCAGCAGTTTAGGCCCCACTGCTACCTACGAGCAGTACTTC

clone size: NA
J gene: TRBJ2-1
V gene: TRBV28
D gene: NA
CDR3 length: 17
CDR3 protein: CASSFGIGGVPDNEQFF
CDR3 DNA: TGTGCCAGCAGTTTTGGGATAGGGGGAGTCCCTGACAATGAGCAGTTCTTC

clone size: once
J gene: TRBJ1-2
V gene: TRBV11-2
D gene: TRBD1
CDR3 length: 15
CDR3 protein: CASSLIRQGLGGYTF
CDR3 DNA: TGTGCCAGCTCCCTTATTCGACAGGGGTTGGGCGGCTACACCTTC

clone size: few
J gene: TRBJ1-5
V gene: TRBV4-1
D gene: TRBD1
CDR3 length: 15
CDR3 protein: CASSQGDRFNQPQHF
CDR3 DNA: TGCGCCAGCAGCCAAGGGGACAGGTTCAATCAGCCCCAGCATTTT

clone size: NA
J gene: TRBJ2-5
V gene: TRBV2
D gene: TRBD2
CDR3 length: 13
CDR3 protein: CARSRGGKETQYF
CDR3 DNA: TGTGCCAGATCGAGGGGAGGGAAAGAGACCCAGTACTTC

clone size: few
J gene: TRBJ2-1
V gene: TRBV4-3
D gene: NA
CDR3 length: 15
CDR3 protein: CASSQDPSRANEQFF
CDR3 DNA: TGCGCCAGCAGCCAAGATCCTAGTAGAGCCAATGAGCAGTTCTTC

clone size: NA
J gene: TRBJ2-4
V gene: TRBV6-1
D gene: NA
CDR3 length: 15
CDR3 protein: CASEDTRSAKNIQYF
CDR3 DNA: TGTGCCAGCGAGGACACCCGGTCGGCCAAAAACATTCAGTACTTC

clone size: NA
J gene: TRBJ1-2
V gene: TRBV12-5
D gene: NA
CDR3 length: 15
CDR3 protein: CASGLVVVAEGGYTF
CDR3 DNA: TGTGCTAGTGGTTTGGTTGTCGTGGCGGAGGGTGGCTACACCTTC

clone size: NA
J gene: TRBJ1-2
V gene: TRBV10-3
D gene: NA
CDR3 length: 14
CDR3 protein: CAISDEQGTDGYTF
CDR3 DNA: TGTGCCATCAGTGACGAACAGGGAACGGATGGCTACACCTTC

clone size: NA
J gene: TRBJ1-4
V gene: TRBV19
D gene: NA
CDR3 length: 14
CDR3 protein: CASSMWRNNEKLFF
CDR3 DNA: TGTGCCAGTAGTATGTGGCGGAATAATGAAAAACTGTTTTTT

clone size: NA
J gene: TRBJ1-1
V gene: TRBV4-1
D gene: NA
CDR3 length: 13
CDR3 protein: CASTLGLNTEAFF
CDR3 DNA: TGCGCCAGCACCCTAGGGTTGAACACTGAAGCTTTCTTT

clone size: few
J gene: TRBJ2-1
V gene: TRBV5-6
D gene: TRBD2
CDR3 length: 15
CDR3 protein: CASSLSAGGTNEQFF
CDR3 DNA: TGTGCCAGCAGCTTGTCTGCGGGGGGAACGAATGAGCAGTTCTTC

clone size: NA
J gene: TRBJ1-2
V gene: TRBV29-1
D gene: NA
CDR3 length: 13
CDR3 protein: CSVRDVANYGYTF
CDR3 DNA: TGCAGCGTCAGGGACGTAGCTAACTATGGCTACACCTTC

clone size: NA
J gene: TRBJ2-5
V gene: TRBV7-2
D gene: TRBD2
CDR3 length: 15
CDR3 protein: CASSTGTSGVLEQYF
CDR3 DNA: TGTGCCAGCAGCACCGGGACTAGCGGGGTTTTGGAGCAGTACTTC

clone size: NA
J gene: TRBJ1-5
V gene: TRBV4-2
D gene: NA
CDR3 length: 16
CDR3 protein: CACSQAGGGTNQPQHF
CDR3 DNA: TGTGCCTGCAGCCAGGCTGGTGGGGGGACGAATCAGCCCCAGCATTTT

clone size: NA
J gene: TRBJ1-6
V gene: TRBV3-1
D gene: NA
CDR3 length: 17
CDR3 protein: CASSLETRTAYNSPLHF
CDR3 DNA: TGTGCCAGCAGCCTCGAGACCAGGACAGCATATAATTCACCCCTCCACTTT

clone size: NA
J gene: TRBJ2-1
V gene: TRBV7-9
D gene: NA
CDR3 length: 14
CDR3 protein: CASRPRQGGYEQFF
CDR3 DNA: TGTGCCAGCAGGCCTCGACAGGGAGGGTATGAGCAGTTCTTC

clone size: NA
J gene: TRBJ2-5
V gene: TRBV20-1
D gene: TRBD1
CDR3 length: 14
CDR3 protein: CSASGQGSQETQYF
CDR3 DNA: TGCAGTGCTAGTGGACAGGGTTCCCAAGAGACCCAGTACTTC

clone size: NA
J gene: TRBJ2-3
V gene: TRBV9
D gene: NA
CDR3 length: 15
CDR3 protein: CASSVGHTSTDTQYF
CDR3 DNA: TGTGCCAGCAGCGTAGGACACACTAGCACAGATACGCAGTATTTT

clone size: NA
J gene: TRBJ2-5
V gene: TRBV20-1
D gene: TRBD2
CDR3 length: 15
CDR3 protein: CSASDWGGARGTQYF
CDR3 DNA: TGCAGTGCTAGTGATTGGGGGGGTGCGAGAGGGACCCAGTACTTC

clone size: few
J gene: TRBJ2-5
V gene: TRBV20-1
D gene: NA
CDR3 length: 15
CDR3 protein: CSARVPGGGEETQYF
CDR3 DNA: TGCAGTGCCAGGGTACCGGGGGGCGGGGAAGAGACCCAGTACTTC

clone size: few
J gene: TRBJ2-7
V gene: TRBV11-2
D gene: TRBD1
CDR3 length: 17
CDR3 protein: CASSLDPGGQGTSEQYF
CDR3 DNA: TGTGCCAGCAGCTTAGATCCAGGTGGACAGGGGACCTCCGAGCAGTACTTC

clone size: NA
J gene: TRBJ2-6
V gene: TRBV6-5
D gene: NA
CDR3 length: 17
CDR3 protein: CASSYSGQWSGANVLTF
CDR3 DNA: TGCGCCAGCAGTTACTCGGGACAATGGTCTGGGGCCAACGTCCTGACTTTC

clone size: NA
J gene: TRBJ2-5
V gene: TRBV29-1
D gene: NA
CDR3 length: 14
CDR3 protein: CSPCWLPDINEQYF
CDR3 DNA: TGCAGCCCCTGTTGGCTACCCGATATCAATGAGCAGTACTTC

clone size: many
J gene: TRBJ2-4
V gene: TRBV4-2
D gene: NA
CDR3 length: 15
CDR3 protein: CASSQDPQGKNIQYF
CDR3 DNA: TGTGCCAGCAGCCAAGATCCGCAGGGGAAAAACATTCAGTACTTC

clone size: NA
J gene: TRBJ2-4
V gene: TRBV15
D gene: NA
CDR3 length: 16
CDR3 protein: CATSRAGAPGKNIQYF
CDR3 DNA: TGTGCCACCAGCAGAGCCGGGGCGCCTGGCAAAAACATTCAGTACTTC

clone size: NA
J gene: TRBJ1-5
V gene: TRBV24-1
D gene: NA
CDR3 length: 14
CDR3 protein: CATSDSGRNQPQHF
CDR3 DNA: TGTGCCACCAGTGACTCAGGGCGGAATCAGCCCCAGCATTTT

clone size: few
J gene: TRBJ2-3
V gene: TRBV7-2
D gene: TRBD2
CDR3 length: 16
CDR3 protein: CASSISGGSSTDTQYF
CDR3 DNA: TGTGCCAGCAGCATAAGCGGGGGGTCTAGCACAGATACGCAGTATTTT

clone size: NA
J gene: TRBJ1-2
V gene: TRBV27
D gene: TRBD1
CDR3 length: 16
CDR3 protein: CASSSTRDSNDYGYTF
CDR3 DNA: TGTGCCAGCAGTTCCACCCGGGACAGCAATGACTATGGCTACACCTTC

clone size: once
J gene: TRBJ1-4
V gene: TRBV5-1
D gene: NA
CDR3 length: 15
CDR3 protein: CASSFGPTTNEKLFF
CDR3 DNA: TGCGCCAGCAGCTTCGGGCCAACAACTAATGAAAAACTGTTTTTT

clone size: few
J gene: TRBJ2-5
V gene: TRBV5-1
D gene: NA
CDR3 length: 15
CDR3 protein: CASSLTGSMGETQYF
CDR3 DNA: TGCGCCAGCAGCTTGACGGGCAGCATGGGGGAGACCCAGTACTTC